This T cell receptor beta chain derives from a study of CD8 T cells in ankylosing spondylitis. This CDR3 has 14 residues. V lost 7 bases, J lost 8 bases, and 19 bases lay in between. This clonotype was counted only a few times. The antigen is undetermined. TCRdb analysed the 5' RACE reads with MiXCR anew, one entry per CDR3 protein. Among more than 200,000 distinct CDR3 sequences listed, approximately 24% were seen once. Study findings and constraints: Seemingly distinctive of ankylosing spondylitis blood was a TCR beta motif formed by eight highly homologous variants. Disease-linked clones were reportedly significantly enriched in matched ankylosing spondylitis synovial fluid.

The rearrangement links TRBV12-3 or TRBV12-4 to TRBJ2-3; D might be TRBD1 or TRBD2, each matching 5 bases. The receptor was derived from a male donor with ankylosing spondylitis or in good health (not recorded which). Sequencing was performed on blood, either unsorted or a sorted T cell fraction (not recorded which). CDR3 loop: CASTSDGTRGTQYF. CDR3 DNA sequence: TGTGCCAGCACCTCTGATGGGACCCGGGGTACGCAGTATTTT.